The 20 T cell receptor beta chains reported below all come from one sample, sequenced in a study of response to subunit inactivated influenza vaccine. From the RT-PCR reads, TCRdb called clonotypes with MiXCR, one entry per CDR3 protein. The table lists under 200,000 distinct CDR3 sequences, about 10% of them singletons. Sequences were derived from CD8+ T cells sorted from PBMCs, sampled roughly 24 months after vaccination. Source of these receptors: a man between 45 and 75 years old who received an inactivated influenza vaccine.

In this sample, this clonotype turned up a few times. J is TRBJ2-3 and V is TRBV7-9, with 10 bases aligning to TRBD2. The CDR3 covers 16 residues. Looked up from germline, CDR1 is SEHNR and CDR2 is FQNEAQ (reference sequence). The V and J ends lost 4 bases and 2 bases, in that order; junction bases with no gene match: 6. CDR3 coding DNA: TGTGCCAGCAGCTCTCTAGCGGGGGCTTACACAGATACGCAGTATTTT. This sequence encodes CASSSLAGAYTDTQYF.

The chain uses TRBV12-3 or TRBV12-4 and TRBJ1-2, with TRBD1 identical over 7 bases. The CDR3 loop spans 14 amino acids. V shed 5 bases, J shed 8 bases, and the junction held 11 bases outside the gene matches. CDR3 DNA sequence: TGTGCCAGCAGTGTGGGGACAGCCTATTGGGGCTACACCTTC. Translation: CASSVGTAYWGYTF.

V and J are TRBV7-8 and TRBJ2-1, with D maybe TRBD2 (5 bases). CDR1 SGHVS and CDR2 FQNEAQ come from the germline V gene. The CDR3 runs 15 residues. Between the trimmed V and J ends, which lost 3 bases and 6 bases, there was a span of 15 bases. The CDR3 DNA is TGTGCCAGCAGCTTCGGGGAGCCGATGGCCAATGAGCAGTTCTTC. This gives the protein CASSFGEPMANEQFF.

The genes are TRBV12-3 or TRBV12-4 and TRBJ1-1, with unresolved D. The V end was cut by 6 bases, the J end by 4 bases, with 9 bases between. The CDR3 sequence is 12 residues long. The CDR3 nucleotides read TGTGCCAGCAGGCCGACGGGCACTGAAGCTTTCTTT. Encoded protein: CASRPTGTEAFF.

The chain uses TRBV29-1 and TRBJ2-1; the D is unclear. With 2 bases removed from V and 16 bases from J, the gap between germline ends came to 27 bases. The CDR3 covers 15 residues. The germline CDR1 and CDR2 sequences are SQVTM and ANQGSEA. CDR3: CSVELSRGFYNERFF. The CDR3 DNA is TGCAGCGTTGAATTGTCCCGAGGATTCTACAATGAGCGTTTCTTC.

This clonotype has ten or more counts. This chain links TRBV4-1 with TRBJ2-1; the D is unclear. There are 15 residues in the CDR3. Trimming left V 0 bases short and J 2 bases short, with 8 bases between. The V gene's germline CDR1 is MGHRA and CDR2 YSYEKL. CDR3 region: CASSQEPEAYNEQFF. DNA of the CDR3: TGCGCCAGCAGCCAAGAGCCAGAAGCCTACAATGAGCAGTTCTTC.

This clonotype occurred a few times. Here the CDR3 DNA reads TGCGCCAGCAGCCAAGATCTAACAGGGAGGAATTCACCCCTCCACTTT. Amino acids: CASSQDLTGRNSPLHF. The chain couples TRBV4-3 to TRBJ1-6; D is perhaps TRBD1 (6 bases). Looked up from germline, CDR1 is LGHNA and CDR2 is YSLEER. The CDR3 sequence is 16 residues long. The V and J ends lost 0 bases and 7 bases respectively, with 13 bases between them.

This clonotype was seen a few times. J is TRBJ1-1 and V is TRBV4-1; D uncertain. Germline lookup yields CDR1 MGHRA and CDR2 YSYEKL. V lost 6 bases to trimming and J lost 0 bases, with 5 bases between them. CDR3 length: 12 amino acids. As DNA, the CDR3 is TGCGCCAGCAGGGCAATGAACACTGAAGCTTTCTTT. It yields the protein CASRAMNTEAFF.

This clonotype was counted between two and nine times. V usage is TRBV27 and J usage is TRBJ2-1, with 13 bases aligning to TRBD2. V lost 6 bases to trimming and J lost 6 bases; unmatched junction nucleotides: 14. The CDR3 length is 18 residues. Germline CDR1 MNHEY, CDR2 SMNVEV (reference sequence). The CDR3 DNA reads as TGTGCCAGCAGCCTACTAGCGGGAGGGCCCTCTCCCGGCAATGAGCAGTTCTTC. Its protein is CASSLLAGGPSPGNEQFF.

This chain uses TRBV15 with TRBJ1-4; D is unclear. V shed 5 bases and J shed 2 bases, with 3 bases lying between them. This CDR3 has 12 residues. Germline V lookup: CDR1 LNHNV, CDR2 YYDKDF (reference sequence). CDR3 DNA sequence: TGTGCCACCAGCGGGACTAATGAAAAACTGTTTTTT. Protein: CATSGTNEKLFF.

The chain joins TRBV7-2 to TRBJ2-4, with a tentative D call TRBD2 (5 bases). This CDR3 contains 12 residues. Germline-derived CDR1 and CDR2 are SGHTA and FQGNSA. V was clipped by 5 bases and J by 6 bases, with 8 bases between them. CDR3 DNA: TGTGCCAGCAGCCTGAGCGGAAACATTCAGTACTTC. Translating gives CASSLSGNIQYF.

This chain uses TRBV18 with TRBJ2-3; D could derive from TRBD1 or TRBD2 (5 bases each). Per the germline V gene, CDR1 is KGHSH and CDR2 is LQKENI. This CDR3 has 13 residues. Trimming pared 2 bases from V and 4 bases from J, leaving 7 bases between. The CDR3 nucleotides read TGTGCCAGCTCACCAGGGGGACCAGATACGCAGTATTTT. It yields the protein CASSPGGPDTQYF. Full variable domain (outside the CDR3, taken from reference TRBV18 and TRBJ2-3): NAGVMQNPRHLVRRRGQEARLRCSPMKGHSHVYWYRQLPEEGLKFMVYLQKENIIDESGMPKERFSAEFPKEGPSILRIQQVVRGDSAAYFCASSPGGPDTQYFGPGTRLTVL.

The chain employs TRBV7-9 and TRBJ1-5, with 7 bases fitting TRBD1. CDR3 length: 13 amino acids. Trimming removed 4 bases from V and 7 bases from J; junction bases left unmatched: 4. Germline CDR1 is SEHNR and CDR2 is FQNEAQ (reference sequence). The CDR3 reads CASSYAGGQPQHF. CDR3 sequence (DNA): TGTGCCAGCAGCTATGCAGGGGGACAGCCCCAGCATTTT. Together with reference TRBV7-9 and TRBJ1-5, the CDR3 gives the full variable domain: DTGVSQNPRHKITKRGQNVTFRCDPISEHNRLYWYRQTLGQGPEFLTYFQNEAQLEKSRLLSDRFSAERPKGSFSTLEIQRTEQGDSAMYLCASSYAGGQPQHFGDGTRLSIL.

In its sample, this clonotype was seen many times. The V and J genes are TRBV20-1 and TRBJ2-1; 7 bases are a match to TRBD2. After removal of 5 bases from V and 10 bases from J, the junction contained 17 bases not matched to a gene. Germline-derived CDR1 and CDR2 are DFQATT and SNEGSKA (reference sequence). The CDR3 spans 15 residues. The chain's CDR3 is CSALVWGGGNEEQFF. CDR3 in DNA: TGCAGTGCTTTAGTATGGGGGGGGGGTAATGAAGAGCAGTTCTTC.

This clonotype was observed a few times. This rearrangement joins TRBV5-6 to TRBJ2-1, with D tentatively TRBD1 or TRBD2 (5 bases each). Trimming stripped 2 bases from V and 8 bases from J, with 17 bases between. This CDR3 spans 15 amino acids. Per the germline V gene, CDR1 is SGHDT and CDR2 is YYEEEE. The CDR3 protein is CASSFLGTSNDEQFF. In DNA, the CDR3 is TGTGCCAGCAGCTTCTTAGGGACCTCAAACGATGAGCAGTTCTTC.

In its sample, this clonotype was seen a few times. V usage is TRBV19 and J usage is TRBJ1-1; D ambiguous. V was cut by 3 bases and J by 1 base, with 6 bases left in between. Germline V gene lookup returns CDR1 LNHDA and CDR2 SQIVND (reference sequence). This CDR3 is built from 13 residues. The CDR3 nucleotides are TGTGCCAGTAGTATCGGCAGGAACACTGAAGCTTTCTTT. Its translation is CASSIGRNTEAFF. Complete variable domain (other parts from reference TRBV19 and TRBJ1-1): DGGITQSPKYLFRKEGQNVTLSCEQNLNHDAMYWYRQDPGQGLRLIYYSQIVNDFQKGDIAEGYSVSREKKESFPLTVTSAQKNPTAFYLCASSIGRNTEAFFGQGTRLTVV.

CDR3 sequence reads: CASSLFGGSTDTQYF. The CDR3 DNA sequence: TGTGCCAGCAGTTTATTCGGGGGTTCGACAGATACGCAGTATTTT. The chain employs TRBV28 and TRBJ2-3, with D maybe TRBD2 (6 bases). V lost 1 base and J lost 3, with 11 bases in between. The germline V gene encodes CDR1 MDHEN and CDR2 SYDVKM. The CDR3 runs 15 residues.

J is TRBJ2-7 and V is TRBV28, with a weak D call TRBD1 (5 bases). The V and J ends lost 6 bases and 3 bases respectively, with 12 bases between them. The CDR3 is made up of 13 amino acids. Germline values: CDR1 MDHEN, CDR2 SYDVKM. The CDR3 sequence is CASSNDRFYEQYF. The CDR3 DNA reads as TGTGCCAGCAGCAACGACAGATTCTACGAGCAGTACTTC.

The chain links TRBV30 to TRBJ2-1; D possibly corresponds to TRBD1 (5 bases). CDR1 is GTSNPN, CDR2 SVGIG, per germline (reference sequence). Deletions cut 0 bases from V and 6 bases from J, with 18 bases between. The CDR3 has 16 amino acids. This CDR3 reads CAWSVGARDYINEQFF. As DNA, the CDR3 is TGTGCCTGGAGTGTAGGGGCCAGGGATTACATCAATGAGCAGTTCTTC.

The table lists this clonotype with a few counts. The CDR3, as DNA: TGTGCCAGCACTAAGGAAGGTTCAGCGAACACTGAAGCTTTCTTT. It translates to CASTKEGSANTEAFF. The rearrangement uses TRBV9 and TRBJ1-1; D call uncertain. V shed 6 bases and J shed 1 base, with 16 bases lying between them. The CDR3 extends over 15 amino acids. Germline CDR1 reads SGDLS; CDR2 reads YYNGEE.